This TCR beta chain was captured in a study of CD8 T cells in ankylosing spondylitis. TCRdb ran MiXCR on the 5' RACE reads and lists one entry per CDR3 protein. Of around 230,000 distinct CDR3 sequences in the sample, around 7.8% were seen once. Unmatched junction bases numbered 8, after V lost 4 bases and J lost 5 bases. This CDR3 contains 14 residues. Germline V gives CDR1 SGDLS, CDR2 YYNGEE. As for this clonotype: Its matching antigen is unknown.

Points from the study as a whole: Reported data indicate significant enrichment of disease-linked clones within matched ankylosing spondylitis synovial fluid. Past studies reported some motif variants in reactive arthritis synovial fluid and blood.

Sequenced input: blood, either unsorted or a sorted T cell fraction (not recorded which). The TCR comes from a male donor with ankylosing spondylitis or in good health (not recorded which). The chain has TRBV9 and TRBJ2-7; 8 bases are a match to TRBD1. CDR3 loop: CASSPRTGRNEQYF. CDR3 DNA sequence: TGTGCCAGCAGCCCTCGGACAGGGAGGAACGAGCAGTACTTC.